A single sample gave rise to the 14 T cell receptor beta chains below, sequenced in a study of human thymus T cells. Measured with immunoSEQ multiplex PCR; TCRdb has only the in-frame clones, and not every one. The sample records about 60,000 clones, about 93% being singletons. Sequenced sample: blood. The receptors here all came from a boy younger than two with a congenital heart defect but otherwise immunologically healthy.

A remark on this clone: The junction differs from germline at one of its ends, possibly a read error. This chain uses TRBV7-7 with TRBJ1-4; D ambiguous. The CDR3 has 14 residues. Looked up from germline, CDR1 is SSHAT and CDR2 is FNYEAQ (reference sequence). The CDR3: CASSLAGTNEKLFF. Written as DNA, the CDR3 is TGTGCTAGCAGCTTAGCGGGAACTAATGAAAAACTGTTTTTT.

The rearrangement joins TRBV15 to TRBJ2-5; 10 nucleotides match TRBD2. The CDR3 spans 18 residues. With V trimmed by 0 bases and J by 1 base, 8 bases remained unmatched. Germline CDR1 and CDR2: LNHNV and YYDKDF (reference sequence). CDR3 loop: CATSRDLVGTSVQETQYF. As DNA, the CDR3 is TGTGCCACCAGCAGAGACCTAGTAGGGACTAGCGTCCAAGAGACCCAGTACTTC.

The rearrangement joins TRBV5-4 to TRBJ2-3; D may be TRBD1 or TRBD2 (5 bases each). The V and J ends lost 1 base and 2 bases respectively, with 8 bases between them. The germline V gene has CDR1 SGHNT and CDR2 YYREEE (reference sequence). CDR3 size: 14 residues. The CDR3 DNA sequence: TGTGCCAGCAGCTTGTTGGGGGACACAGATACGCAGTATTTT. Protein sequence: CASSLLGDTDTQYF. The full variable domain, its missing parts supplied by reference TRBV5-4 and TRBJ2-3, is ETGVTQSPTHLIKTRGQQVTLRCSSQSGHNTVSWYQQALGQGPQFIFQYYREEENGRGNFPPRFSGLQFPNYSSELNVNALELDDSALYLCASSLLGDTDTQYFGPGTRLTVL.

The genes are TRBV4-1 and TRBJ2-2; D gene ambiguous. Per germline, CDR1 MGHRA and CDR2 YSYEKL. The CDR3 consists of 16 residues. V shed 1 base and J shed 0 bases, with 9 bases lying between them. The CDR3 DNA reads as TGCGCCAGCAGCCAAGGGGTCAGATCGAACACCGGGGAGCTGTTTTTT. This encodes CASSQGVRSNTGELFF.

V and J are TRBV11-2 and TRBJ2-5; TRBD2 aligns across 16 bases. The V gene's germline CDR1 is SGHAT and CDR2 FQNNGV. Trimming took 1 base from V and 5 from J; bases not matched to a gene: 10. The CDR3 runs to 19 residues. The chain's CDR3 is CASSLGWGLAGGPRETQYF. The CDR3 DNA reads TGTGCCAGCAGCTTAGGCTGGGGACTAGCGGGGGGGCCTAGGGAGACCCAGTACTTC.

This sequence joins TRBV18 and TRBJ2-2; TRBD2 agrees at 10 bases. Germline loops: CDR1 KGHSH, CDR2 LQKENI. V was pared by 3 bases and J by 0 bases, with 4 bases of the junction left unmatched. The CDR3 contains 17 residues. CDR3 region: CASSPLLAGTNTGELFF. The CDR3 DNA sequence: TGTGCCAGCTCACCCTTACTAGCGGGAACGAACACCGGGGAGCTGTTTTTT.

The chain has TRBV27 and TRBJ1-5, with 7 nucleotides matching TRBD1. The CDR3 spans 18 residues. J was trimmed by 5 bases and V by 5 bases; bases with no gene match: 18. From germline, CDR1 is MNHEY and CDR2 SMNVEV (reference sequence). The CDR3 sequence is CASSPRIFGTVFDQPQHF. The CDR3 DNA sequence: TGTGCCAGCAGTCCGAGAATATTCGGGACAGTCTTCGATCAGCCCCAGCATTTT.

This clone rates as medium-sized. The rearrangement joins TRBV28 to TRBJ2-3; D might be TRBD2 (5 bases). Germline loops: CDR1 MDHEN, CDR2 SYDVKM. CDR3 size: 16 residues. V dropped 2 bases and J dropped 2 bases, with 14 bases sitting between them. CDR3 nucleotide sequence: TGTGCCAGCAGTTTAGAGGTCCTAGCCCCCACAGATACGCAGTATTTT. Residues: CASSLEVLAPTDTQYF.

This chain joins TRBV19 and TRBJ2-1, with D possibly TRBD2 on 6 matching bases. Per germline, CDR1 LNHDA and CDR2 SQIVND (reference sequence). V was shortened by 5 bases and J by 9 bases, with 11 bases between the two germline ends. The CDR3 sequence is 12 residues long. The CDR3 here is CASSPRLGEQFF. DNA for the CDR3: TGTGCCAGTAGTCCCCGACTAGGTGAGCAGTTCTTC.

The chain links TRBV7-2 to TRBJ1-1, with D unclear. The germline CDR1 and CDR2 sequences are SGHTA and FQGNSA. Trimming stripped 0 bases from V and 2 bases from J, with 13 bases between. The CDR3 covers 16 residues. CDR3: CASSLASVTVNTEAFF. DNA for the CDR3: TGTGCCAGCAGCTTAGCCTCGGTGACGGTTAACACTGAAGCTTTCTTT.

Regarding this clone: Other DNA variants within this sample encode the same CDR3. J is TRBJ1-1 and V is TRBV7-2; D remains unclear. The CDR3 is made up of 14 amino acids. V was trimmed by 1 base and J by 0 bases, leaving 6 bases between them. Per the germline V gene, CDR1 is SGHTA and CDR2 is FQGNSA. The CDR3: CASSLGPLNTEAFF. The CDR3 DNA sequence: TGTGCCAGCAGCTTAGGGCCCCTGAACACTGAAGCTTTCTTT.

The chain is built from TRBV7-9 and TRBJ1-1; 12 positions match TRBD1. The CDR3 has 15 residues. V trimming: 3 bases; J trimming: 5 bases; junction bases outside the gene matches: 4. Germline lookup yields CDR1 SEHNR and CDR2 FQNEAQ (reference sequence). The DNA for the CDR3 is TGTGCCAGCAGCTTTCGGGACAGGGGGCGGACTGAAGCTTTCTTT. This codes for CASSFRDRGRTEAFF.

V usage is TRBV12-5 and J usage is TRBJ2-1; D gene ambiguous. With 2 bases removed from V and 8 bases from J, the gap between germline ends came to 13 bases. Germline CDR1 LGHNT, CDR2 FRNRAP. The CDR3 totals 14 residues. CDR3 sequence (DNA): TGTGCTAGTGGTTTGACCCGGACCCCATATGAGCAGTTCTTC. Translation gives CASGLTRTPYEQFF.

The rearrangement links TRBV7-9 to TRBJ2-7, with a weak D call TRBD2 (5 bases). CDR1 SEHNR and CDR2 FQNEAQ come from the germline V gene (reference sequence). The CDR3 contains 13 residues. V dropped 6 bases and J dropped 0 bases, with 9 bases sitting between them. CDR3 loop: CASRRADSYEQYF. As DNA, the CDR3 is TGTGCCAGCAGGCGAGCGGACTCCTACGAGCAGTACTTC.